Sequencing of this T cell receptor (beta chain) was carried out in a study of blood T cell repertoires in COVID-19. Profiling relied on immunoSEQ multiplex PCR, and the TCRdb table lists in-frame clones only, not all of them. The sample shows 310,000 or so clones, under 90% of them seen only once. Germline CDR1 reads DFQATT; CDR2 reads SNEGSKA (reference sequence). CDR3 size: 14 residues. Trimming cost V 6 bases and J 0 bases; bases outside gene matches: 6. Before being deemed recovered, Cohort 3 donors had two negative PCRs, clearance, or symptom resolution. The sequence came from a woman in her late teens or twenties who had recovered from COVID-19. Sequences were obtained from PBMCs or T cells enriched from blood (not recorded which). The V and J genes are TRBV20-1 and TRBJ1-1, with 8 bases identical to TRBD1. CDR3 protein: CSASGQGLNTEAFF. CDR3 nucleotide sequence: TGCAGTGCGAGTGGACAGGGATTGAACACTGAAGCTTTCTTT.